The 5 T cell receptor beta chains below come from one sample, sequenced in a study of blood T cell repertoires in COVID-19. The repertoire was sequenced with immunoSEQ multiplex PCR; TCRdb's copy has only in-frame clones and lacks some. Among 55,000 to 75,000 clones listed, 70% to 80% were seen once. The sequencing sample was made of peripheral blood. All receptors come from a woman aged 70-85 years with acute or convalescent COVID-19.

This clone was counted between two and nine times. The DNA for the CDR3 is TGTGCCAGCAGCTTCGTGGGTCAAACCAGGGAGCAGTTCTTC. It is translated as CASSFVGQTREQFF. This chain joins TRBV11-2 and TRBJ2-1; D unclear. The germline V gene has CDR1 SGHAT and CDR2 FQNNGV. The CDR3 is 14 residues long. V lost 3 bases to trimming and J lost 10 bases, with 16 bases between them.

This clone was counted only a few times. This rearrangement joins TRBV5-4 to TRBJ1-5, with D possibly being TRBD1 (5 bases). The length of the CDR3 is 12 residues. The germline V gene encodes CDR1 SGHNT and CDR2 YYREEE (reference sequence). The ends were cut back, 10 bases at V and 4 bases at J, with 12 bases in the middle. The CDR3 here is CACSGGNQPQHF. The CDR3 DNA reads TGTGCCTGTTCTGGGGGGAATCAGCCCCAGCATTTT.

The V call is TRBV7-2, the J call TRBJ2-7, with TRBD2 identical over 11 bases. CDR3 length equals 15 residues. V lost 5 bases and J lost 7; bases outside the gene matches: 10. In germline, CDR1 is SGHTA, CDR2 FQGNSA. CDR3 loop: CASSLFSGRAGEQYF. The CDR3 DNA reads TGTGCCAGCAGCCTCTTTAGCGGGAGGGCGGGGGAGCAGTACTTC.

This clone occurred once. J is TRBJ1-1 and V is TRBV5-4, with D possibly TRBD1 on 5 matching bases. Trimming cost V 5 bases and J 0 bases, with 11 bases left between them. The CDR3 sequence is 14 residues long. The germline CDR1 and CDR2 sequences are SGHNT and YYREEE (reference sequence). The CDR3 reads CASSFDSMNTEAFF. The CDR3 nucleotides read TGTGCCAGCAGTTTTGACAGCATGAACACTGAAGCTTTCTTT.

The chain couples TRBV2 to TRBJ2-1, with 8 positions matching TRBD1. Germline assignment: CDR1 SNHLY and CDR2 FYNNEI. Trimming at V came to 6 bases and at J to 4 bases, leaving 8 bases not matched to a gene. The length of the CDR3 is 15 residues. The CDR3 reads CASSPPGQVYNEQFF. DNA of the CDR3: TGTGCCAGCAGCCCACCGGGACAGGTTTACAATGAGCAGTTCTTC. Supplemented by reference TRBV2 and TRBJ2-1, the full variable domain reads EPEVTQTPSHQVTQMGQEVILRCVPISNHLYFYWYRQILGQKVEFLVSFYNNEISEKSEIFDDQFSVERPDGSNFTLKIRSTKLEDSAMYFCASSPPGQVYNEQFFGPGTRLTVL.